This is a list of T cell receptor beta chains from one sample in a study of blood T cell repertoires in COVID-19. This table comes from immunoSEQ multiplex PCR, and its TCRdb copy is limited to in-frame clones, with some not included. The sample has around 260,000 clones; 86% are singletons. Sequences were obtained from peripheral blood. The receptors shown here come from a man younger than 45 with active or convalescent COVID-19. Both conserved end residues are part of each CDR3. D genes are given only for firm matches. Only part of the rows carry a size: once, few, many, or a class if the clone is expanded.

TRBD1	NA	TRBV30	TRBJ1-1	TGTGCCTGGAAACAGGGGGCGGTGAACACTGAAGCTTTCTTT	CAWKQGAVNTEAFF
TRBD2	NA	TRBV7-2	TRBJ2-3	TGTGCCAGCAGCTACGGACTAGCGGCCGCAGATACGCAGTATTTT	CASSYGLAAADTQYF
NA	NA	TRBV11-2	TRBJ2-7	TGTGCCAGCAGCTTAGATGGCCCAGGGCTGTCCTACGAGCAGTACTTC	CASSLDGPGLSYEQYF
NA	NA	TRBV18	TRBJ1-1	TGTGCCAGCTCAACCGACAGGATGAACACTGAAGCTTTCTTT	CASSTDRMNTEAFF
NA	NA	TRBV3-1/TRBV3-2	TRBJ1-5	TGTGCCAGCAGCCAAGGCTTCTATAGCAATCAGCCCCAGCATTTT	CASSQGFYSNQPQHF
TRBD2	few	TRBV3-1/TRBV3-2	TRBJ2-7	TGTGCCAGCAGCCAAATAGCGGGGGGCTCCTACGAGCAGTACTTC	CASSQIAGGSYEQYF
NA	NA	TRBV4-2	TRBJ1-6	TGTGCCAGCAGCCAAGCTCCTAATTCACCCCTCCACTTT	CASSQAPNSPLHF
NA	few	TRBV25-1	TRBJ1-3	TGTGCCAGCAGTCAGACAGGCAGCTCTTCTGGAAACACCATATATTTT	CASSQTGSSSGNTIYF
TRBD1	NA	TRBV27	TRBJ1-5	TGTGCCAGCAGTTTTAATTTGGGACAGTGGGGCAGAGGGCATGGTCAGCCCCAGCATTTT	CASSFNLGQWGRGHGQPQHF
NA	once	TRBV5-1	TRBJ2-5	TGCGCCAGCAGCCCGGAGGTTGGAAAAGAGACCCAGTACTTC	CASSPEVGKETQYF
NA	NA	TRBV19	TRBJ2-1	TGTGCCAGTAGTCTGGGCCTGGGCGTCTTAAGCTCCTACAATGAGCAGTTCTTC	CASSLGLGVLSSYNEQFF
NA	NA	TRBV5-5	TRBJ1-6	TGTGCCAGCAGCTTGATGCTTCGGGACTCCTATAATTCACCCCTCCACTTT	CASSLMLRDSYNSPLHF
NA	many	TRBV5-1	TRBJ1-2	TGCGCCAGCAGCTTTATCGGGGAAGCGATCTATGGCTACACCTTC	CASSFIGEAIYGYTF
TRBD2	NA	TRBV9	TRBJ2-1	TGTGCCAGCAGCGCCGGGACTAGCGGGGGGAGCTCCTACAATGAGCAGTTCTTC	CASSAGTSGGSSYNEQFF
TRBD1	NA	TRBV30	TRBJ1-5	TGTGCCTGGAGTACGAACCGGGACAGGAATCAGCCCCAGCATTTT	CAWSTNRDRNQPQHF
NA	NA	TRBV7-3	TRBJ1-1	TGTGCCAGCAGCTTAAGGGAGTACAGGGAGGGCACTGAAGCTTTCTTT	CASSLREYREGTEAFF
NA	NA	TRBV10-3	TRBJ2-7	TGTGCCATCAGTGAGTCGCGTTGGGAGAGCTCCTACGAGCAGTACTTC	CAISESRWESSYEQYF
TRBD2	NA	TRBV5-1	TRBJ2-7	TGCGCCAGCAGCCACTCGATCGCGGGGGGGCGATACGAGCAGTACTTC	CASSHSIAGGRYEQYF
TRBD1	once	TRBV4-1	TRBJ1-4	TGCGCCAGCAGCCAAGGGGGGACAGGGGATGAAAAACTGTTTTTT	CASSQGGTGDEKLFF
NA	NA	TRBV4-1	TRBJ1-5	TGCGCCAGCAGCCAAGGGTCGGTAAGTCCCGAGCCCCAGCATTTT	CASSQGSVSPEPQHF
NA	few	TRBV27	TRBJ1-2	TGTGCCAGCAGTGCCGGAAGGGGCATTGGCTACACCTTC	CASSAGRGIGYTF
TRBD1	NA	TRBV7-9	TRBJ1-4	TGTGCCAGCAGCAAAGGGGGCCGAACTAATGAAAAACTGTTTTTT	CASSKGGRTNEKLFF
TRBD1	few	TRBV11-1	TRBJ1-1	TGTGCCACTCTGGAGCCAGGGGGCTTGTTTGCTTTCTTT	CATLEPGGLFAFF
NA	NA	TRBV5-1	TRBJ2-1	TGCGCCAGCAGCTTGGACAGCTCCTACAATGAGCAGTTCTTC	CASSLDSSYNEQFF
NA	NA	TRBV27	TRBJ2-7	TGTGCCAGCAGTTTACGGACTCCTGAAGGGCAGTACTTC	CASSLRTPEGQYF
NA	NA	TRBV2	TRBJ1-3	TGTGCCAGCAGGGCGACAGCATCTGGAAACACCATATATTTT	CASRATASGNTIYF
NA	NA	TRBV5-1	TRBJ1-1	TGCGCCAGCAGCCACTTGAGCGGGAACACTGAAGCTTTCTTT	CASSHLSGNTEAFF
TRBD1	NA	TRBV2	TRBJ2-6	TGTGCCAGCAGGGAAGGGGGACAGGGGGCTTCGGCCAACGTCCTGACTTTC	CASREGGQGASANVLTF
NA	NA	TRBV6-2/TRBV6-3	TRBJ1-1	TGTGCCAGCAGTTACCCTACAGGGTGGAACACTGAAGCTTTCTTT	CASSYPTGWNTEAFF
TRBD1	NA	TRBV3-1/TRBV3-2	TRBJ2-7	TGTGCCAGCAGCCGACAGGGACGCGAGCAGTACTTC	CASSRQGREQYF
TRBD2	NA	TRBV27	TRBJ2-1	TGTGCCAGCAGGAGGAGCGGGGGGGCGAATAATGAGCAGTTCTTC	CASRRSGGANNEQFF
TRBD2	NA	TRBV9	TRBJ2-1	TGTGCCAGCAGCCCACGGGGGGGGCGGGAATACAATGAGCAGTTCTTC	CASSPRGGREYNEQFF
NA	NA	TRBV28	TRBJ1-6	TGTGCCAGCAGTTTCCTGTCGGTGTATAATTCACCCCTCCACTTT	CASSFLSVYNSPLHF
NA	once	TRBV7-6	TRBJ2-6	TGTGCCAGCAGCCCTTTCGGCTCTGGGGCCAACGTCCTGACTTTC	CASSPFGSGANVLTF
NA	NA	TRBV29-1	TRBJ2-7	TGCAGCGTTACCCCTAGTACCAACGACTACGAGCAGTACTTC	CSVTPSTNDYEQYF
NA	NA	TRBV28	TRBJ1-2	TGTGCCAGCAGCCGAAAAGGAGCTTCGCATGGCTACACCTTC	CASSRKGASHGYTF
NA	NA	TRBV9	TRBJ1-1	TGTGCCAGCAGCGTAGACAGGGTGCTGGGTGAAGCTTTCTTT	CASSVDRVLGEAFF
NA	NA	TRBV5-1	TRBJ2-5	TGCGCCAGCAGCTCCGTGGGGGCCGAGGAGACCCAGTACTTC	CASSSVGAEETQYF
NA	few	TRBV30	TRBJ1-4	TGTGCCTGGAGTGCCCGGGGACTAAATGAAAAACTGTTTTTT	CAWSARGLNEKLFF
NA	NA	TRBV2	TRBJ2-3	TGTGCCAGCAGTGGGACAGTCCCTAGCACAGATACGCAGTATTTT	CASSGTVPSTDTQYF
NA	NA	TRBV10-2	TRBJ2-7	TGCGCCAGCAGTGGAACAGGGATTCGAGCCTACGAGCAGTACTTC	CASSGTGIRAYEQYF
NA	NA	TRBV6-1	TRBJ2-1	TGTGCCAGCAGTGTGCGGGGGACAAGCTCCTACAATGAGCAGTTCTTC	CASSVRGTSSYNEQFF
NA	few	TRBV6-5	TRBJ2-7	TGTGCCAGCAGCCGCGACGGGGGATACGAGCAGTACTTC	CASSRDGGYEQYF
NA	NA	TRBV5-1	TRBJ2-1	TGCGCCAGCAGCTTGATCCCGATCTCCCAGTTCAATGAGCAGTTCTTC	CASSLIPISQFNEQFF
NA	NA	TRBV19	TRBJ2-7	TGTGCCAGTAGTACCCCCGACAAGGCTTACGAGCAGTACTTC	CASSTPDKAYEQYF
NA	NA	TRBV2	TRBJ2-5	TGTGCCAGCAGCTCCGAGCTGGGGGCTTTCGGAGTTGCCCAGTACTTC	CASSSELGAFGVAQYF
TRBD1	NA	TRBV7-2	TRBJ2-5	TGTGCCAGCAGACCCACAGGGGGCATTTGGGGGTACCAAGAGACCCAGTACTTC	CASRPTGGIWGYQETQYF
TRBD1	NA	TRBV3-1/TRBV3-2	TRBJ1-4	TGTGCCAGCAGCCAAGATTACCGGCAGGGGGGCACTAATGAAAAACTGTTTTTT	CASSQDYRQGGTNEKLFF
NA	NA	TRBV3-1/TRBV3-2	TRBJ2-7	TGTGCCAGCAGCCAAGATCGGGGTGTGGGTAACTACGAGCAGTACTTC	CASSQDRGVGNYEQYF
TRBD2	NA	TRBV5-1	TRBJ2-3	TGCGCCAGCAGCTTGAGGCTAGCGGGGGAGGCAGATACGCAGTATTTT	CASSLRLAGEADTQYF
TRBD1	NA	TRBV7-9	TRBJ1-5	TGTGCCAGCAGCTTGGGGACAGCTCAGCCCCAGCATTTT	CASSLGTAQPQHF
NA	few	TRBV2	TRBJ2-7	TGTGCCAGCAGTGAATGGCAGGCCTACGAGCAGTACTTC	CASSEWQAYEQYF
NA	few	TRBV7-9	TRBJ2-1	TGTGCCAGCAGCTTAGCTAGCGGTACCTACAATGAGCAGTTCTTC	CASSLASGTYNEQFF
TRBD2	NA	TRBV19	TRBJ2-7	TGTGCCAGTAGTGTGGCTAGCGGGTGGTACGAGCAGTACTTC	CASSVASGWYEQYF
TRBD1	NA	TRBV12-3/TRBV12-4	TRBJ1-6	TGTGCCAGCAGTTCGACAGGGTATTCACCCCTCCACTTT	CASSSTGYSPLHF
TRBD2	NA	TRBV7-8	TRBJ2-1	TGTGCCAGCAGCTTAGCTTATATTGGGACTAGCCTAAACAATGAGCAGTTCTTC	CASSLAYIGTSLNNEQFF
NA	NA	TRBV7-8	TRBJ2-6	TGTGCCAGCAGCTTCGGGGGTGGGGCTGGGGCCAACGTCCTGACTTTC	CASSFGGGAGANVLTF
TRBD1	few	TRBV5-1	TRBJ1-6	TGCGCCAGCAGCCCCCTACCGACAGGGGGCGGGTCACCCCTCCACTTT	CASSPLPTGGGSPLHF
TRBD1	NA	TRBV15	TRBJ2-7	TGTGCCACCAGCAGAGGGGACAGTGGCACCTACGAGCAGTACTTC	CATSRGDSGTYEQYF